A single sample is the source of the 30 T cell receptor beta chains below, sequenced in a study of shared clonotypes between healthy human individuals (TCRdb year 2020). Libraries were prepared through the immunoSEQ multiplex PCR assay. TCRdb re-hosts the immuneACCESS table, in-frame sequences only. Its copies lack some clones; in the studies checked, an unresolved V gene accounts for under half of them, and the cause for the rest is not known. The sample data list around 1.9 million clones, and roughly 95% of these were observed just once. The ten biggest clones cover around 1.7% of the sample. CD8 naive samples were obtained by positive selection for CCR7 among CD45RO-negative cells, yielding a CD45RA+CCR7+ population from which TemRA cells were excluded. What was sequenced was naive CD8+ T cells from PBMCs. This sample's cell subset or site label indicates: CD45RA+CCR7+. The receptor set was obtained from a young man in good health. Some clones in this sample may be carry-over from other donors' samples.

This sequence joins TRBV7-7 and TRBJ2-1; D is ambiguous. Trimming pared 3 bases from V and 9 bases from J, leaving 12 bases between. There are 13 residues in the CDR3. CDR1 is SSHAT and CDR2 is FNYEAQ in the germline V gene (reference sequence). The CDR3 sequence is CASSLAGYGEQFF. As DNA, the CDR3 is TGTGCCAGCAGCTTGGCAGGCTATGGTGAGCAGTTCTTC.

This clone has a single count. The rearrangement uses TRBV7-3 and TRBJ2-3, with a tentative D call TRBD2 (5 bases). The ends were cut back, 3 bases at V and 1 base at J, with 8 bases in the middle. The length of the CDR3 is 14 residues. Germline CDR1 reads SGHTA; CDR2 reads FQGTGA. DNA of the CDR3: TGTGCCAGCAGCTTCGGGATAGGCACAGATACGCAGTATTTT. Translation: CASSFGIGTDTQYF.

The J gene is TRBJ1-2, the V gene TRBV29-1; weak D call: TRBD1 (5 bases). Per the germline V gene, CDR1 is SQVTM and CDR2 is ANQGSEA. This CDR3 is built from 12 residues. The germline V and J ends were trimmed by 4 bases and 4 bases, with 10 bases remaining between them. The CDR3 loop is CSVGRGVYGYTF. CDR3 coding DNA: TGCAGCGTTGGGCGGGGGGTCTATGGCTACACCTTC.

The chain uses TRBV6-1 and TRBJ2-1, with D possibly TRBD2 on 6 matching bases. Per the germline V gene, CDR1 is MNHNS and CDR2 is SASEGT. V lost 1 base to trimming and J lost 2 bases, with 9 bases between them. There are 15 residues in the CDR3. CDR3 sequence reads: CASSEETGAYNEQFF. The CDR3, as DNA: TGTGCCAGCAGTGAAGAGACGGGGGCCTACAATGAGCAGTTCTTC.

This clone was recorded only once. The chain combines TRBV7-9 with TRBJ1-1, with TRBD1 matching over 11 bases. The length of the CDR3 is 15 residues. Trimming at V came to 5 bases and at J to 4 bases, leaving 6 bases not matched to a gene. Per the germline V gene, CDR1 is SEHNR and CDR2 is FQNEAQ (reference sequence). Here the CDR3 DNA reads TGTGCCAGCAGCACGGGACAGGGGGTTCGCACTGAAGCTTTCTTT. Protein product: CASSTGQGVRTEAFF.

This rearrangement joins TRBV6-6 to TRBJ2-7; 8 nucleotides agree with TRBD1. Germline loops: CDR1 MNHNY, CDR2 SVGAGI (reference sequence). The CDR3 length is 14 residues. The J segment lost 3 bases and the V segment lost 4 bases, leaving 5 bases of the junction unmatched. The CDR3 DNA follows: TGTGCCAGCAGTTCAACGGGACAGGTCTACGAGCAGTACTTC. This translates into CASSSTGQVYEQYF.

V and J are TRBV15 and TRBJ2-5, with D maybe TRBD2 (6 bases). The tail of the sequence fits TRBJ2-7 better, so the J call may be wrong. The CDR3 covers 15 residues. CDR1 is LNHNV, CDR2 YYDKDF, per germline (reference sequence). In DNA form, the CDR3 reads TGTGCCACCAGCCCTCCCGGGACTCCAGCCTACGAGCAGTACTTC. Residues: CATSPPGTPAYEQYF.

V gene TRBV7-6 combines with J gene TRBJ2-1; TRBD1 might be the D (5 bases). Germline CDR1 reads SGHVS; CDR2 reads FNYEAQ. The V gene lost 1 base and the J gene lost 0 bases, with 13 bases spanning the gap. This CDR3 comprises 17 residues. DNA of the CDR3: TGTGCCAGCAGCTTAGTTTGGGGCGACAACTCCTACAATGAGCAGTTCTTC. It specifies CASSLVWGDNSYNEQFF. The variable domain in full, with the rest retrieved from reference TRBV7-6 and TRBJ2-1, is GAGVSQSPRYKVTKRGQDVALRCDPISGHVSLYWYRQALGQGPEFLTYFNYEAQQDKSGLPNDRFSAERPEGSISTLTIQRTEQRDSAMYRCASSLVWGDNSYNEQFFGPGTRLTVL.

The chain employs TRBV4-3 and TRBJ2-7; tentatively, D is TRBD2 (5 bases). Trimming took 6 bases from V and 0 from J, leaving 15 bases between them. The CDR3 runs 15 residues. Germline CDR1 reads LGHNA; CDR2 reads YSLEER. Here the CDR3 DNA reads TGCGCCAGCAGGGAGCAGGACTCACACTCCTACGAGCAGTACTTC. Translated, it gives CASREQDSHSYEQYF.

The rearrangement links TRBV5-8 to TRBJ2-5; D perhaps matches TRBD1 (6 bases). Germline V CDR1 and CDR2: SGHTS, YDEGEE. The length of the CDR3 is 15 residues. The germline V and J ends were trimmed by 1 base and 1 base, with 11 bases remaining between them. Here the CDR3 reads CASSLPRQAQETQYF. CDR3 in DNA: TGTGCCAGCAGCTTGCCACGACAGGCCCAAGAGACCCAGTACTTC.

The chain couples TRBV5-6 to TRBJ2-2; D is unresolved. The CDR3 spans 15 residues. Trimming took 3 bases from V and 4 from J, leaving 13 bases between them. The V gene's germline CDR1 is SGHDT and CDR2 YYEEEE. The CDR3 nucleotides are TGTGCCAGCAGCTCGAGAATGGGTAGCACCGGGGAGCTGTTTTTT. This gives the protein CASSSRMGSTGELFF.

J is TRBJ2-3 and V is TRBV29-1; D is tentatively TRBD1 or TRBD2 (5 bases each). Germline V gene lookup returns CDR1 SQVTM and CDR2 ANQGSEA. With 8 bases removed from V and 2 bases from J, the gap between germline ends came to 20 bases. The CDR3 is made up of 15 amino acids. The CDR3 reads CSSKVWDQDTDTQYF. For the CDR3, the DNA is TGCAGCTCGAAGGTATGGGACCAAGACACAGATACGCAGTATTTT.

V is TRBV11-2 and J is TRBJ2-2; D is uncertain. This CDR3 comprises 16 residues. In germline, CDR1 is SGHAT, CDR2 FQNNGV. The V and J ends lost 1 base and 4 bases respectively, with 13 bases between them. The CDR3, as DNA: TGTGCCAGCAGCTTAGGTGTCTTAGGTCGCACCGGGGAGCTGTTTTTT. Its translation is CASSLGVLGRTGELFF.

Concerning this clone itself: The same CDR3 is also encoded by other DNA sequences in this sample. The J gene is TRBJ2-3, the V gene TRBV27, with a weak D call TRBD2 (5 bases). CDR1 and CDR2 (germline): MNHEY, SMNVEV (reference sequence). V shed 6 bases and J shed 0 bases, with 10 bases lying between them. CDR3 length equals 14 residues. This CDR3 is CASRARASTDTQYF. The CDR3 DNA reads TGTGCCAGCAGGGCGAGGGCGAGCACAGATACGCAGTATTTT.

This clone was seen a single time. The J gene is TRBJ1-2, the V gene TRBV9, with 9 bases matching TRBD1. Germline V gene lookup returns CDR1 SGDLS and CDR2 YYNGEE. The V segment lost 4 bases and the J segment 4 bases; nucleotides outside the gene matches: 8. CDR3 length: 15 amino acids. CDR3 protein: CASSTGDREVYGYTF. The DNA of the CDR3 is TGTGCCAGCAGCACGGGGGACAGGGAAGTCTATGGCTACACCTTC.

The CDR3, as DNA: TGTGCCAGCAGCTTAGGGACAGGCTACTATGGCTACACCTTC. The encoded protein is CASSLGTGYYGYTF. This chain joins TRBV11-2 and TRBJ1-2; TRBD1 matches 7 bases. The V and J ends lost 1 base and 3 bases, in that order; junction bases with no gene match: 2. The CDR3 consists of 14 residues. Germline-derived CDR1 and CDR2 are SGHAT and FQNNGV.

V is TRBV7-2 and J is TRBJ2-1; 11 positions agree with TRBD2. Germline values: CDR1 SGHTA, CDR2 FQGNSA. The CDR3 is 15 amino acids. V was pared by 4 bases and J by 4 bases, with 3 bases of the junction left unmatched. The CDR3 coding sequence is TGTGCCAGCAGCTCGACTAGCGGGGCTTACAATGAGCAGTTCTTC. The encoded protein is CASSSTSGAYNEQFF.

The chain combines TRBV6-6 with TRBJ2-1; 8 bases map to TRBD1. V was pared by 2 bases and J by 6 bases, with 6 bases of the junction left unmatched. CDR3 length: 15 residues. Germline CDR1 reads MNHNY; CDR2 reads SVGAGI (reference sequence). CDR3 protein: CASSYPRQGTNEQFF. The CDR3 nucleotides read TGTGCCAGCAGTTACCCGAGACAGGGGACCAATGAGCAGTTCTTC.

The rearrangement joins TRBV15 to TRBJ2-1; 8 nucleotides align to TRBD2. V shed 5 bases, J shed 13 bases, and the junction held 16 bases outside the gene matches. The germline V gene has CDR1 LNHNV and CDR2 YYDKDF (reference sequence). The CDR3 is 15 amino acids. DNA for the CDR3: TGTGCCACCAGCCGAGGTGGAACGAGCGGGAGTGCCCAGTTCTTC. Translated: CATSRGGTSGSAQFF.

The chain combines TRBV9 with TRBJ2-1; TRBD2 is a possible D gene (5 bases). The CDR3 is 17 residues long. With 3 bases removed from V and 0 bases from J, the gap between germline ends came to 16 bases. The germline V gene has CDR1 SGDLS and CDR2 YYNGEE. CDR3 sequence: CASSAPLMGSSYNEQFF. DNA of the CDR3: TGTGCCAGCAGCGCTCCCCTTATGGGGAGCTCCTACAATGAGCAGTTCTTC.

The chain carries TRBV7-9 and TRBJ2-5; the D gene is possibly TRBD2 (6 bases). Near its end, the DNA agrees better with TRBJ2-7, so the J call may be wrong. The germline V gene encodes CDR1 SEHNR and CDR2 FQNEAQ (reference sequence). CDR3 length equals 16 residues. In DNA, the CDR3 is TGTGCCAGCAGCCCCCGGGCGGGCCTAGCGTTATACGAGCAGTACTTC. It is translated as CASSPRAGLALYEQYF.

This chain connects TRBV27 to TRBJ2-1; the D is unclear. The CDR3 has 14 amino acids. From germline, CDR1 is MNHEY and CDR2 SMNVEV (reference sequence). Trimming took 5 bases from V and 8 from J, leaving 16 bases between them. The CDR3 nucleotides are TGTGCCAGCAGTCCCCTGGGCGGATTGGATGAGCAGTTCTTC. It yields the protein CASSPLGGLDEQFF.

CDR3 sequence (DNA): TGTGCCAGCAGCTTGGCCTCGGCGGGGAACACTGAAGCTTTCTTT. Its translation: CASSLASAGNTEAFF. V usage is TRBV5-6 and J usage is TRBJ1-1; D is uncertain. The CDR3 has 15 amino acids. V was clipped by 0 bases and J by 1 base, with 10 bases between them. The germline V gene has CDR1 SGHDT and CDR2 YYEEEE.

The gene calls are TRBV10-3 and TRBJ2-2, with TRBD1 as a possible D gene (6 bases). The CDR3 consists of 14 residues. In germline, CDR1 is ENHRY, CDR2 SYGVKD. The germline V and J ends were trimmed by 6 bases and 3 bases, with 11 bases remaining between them. The CDR3 is CAISPGVDTGELFF. The CDR3 coding sequence is TGTGCCATCAGCCCAGGGGTCGACACCGGGGAGCTGTTTTTT.

The chain uses TRBV28 and TRBJ1-2; D gene uncertain. In germline, CDR1 is MDHEN, CDR2 SYDVKM. Trimming removed 9 bases from V and 5 bases from J, with 16 bases in between. The CDR3 extends over 13 amino acids. DNA of the CDR3: TGTGCCAGTCCCCTACAGACCGCGTATGGCTACACCTTC. Translated: CASPLQTAYGYTF.

This clone was detected once. The chain employs TRBV7-8 and TRBJ2-7, with unresolved D. The V gene lost 5 bases and the J gene lost 6 bases, with 11 bases spanning the gap. From germline, CDR1 is SGHVS and CDR2 FQNEAQ. The CDR3 extends over 12 amino acids. Written as DNA, the CDR3 is TGTGCCAGCAGCCTAGAAAAACGCGAGCAGTACTTC. Its translation is CASSLEKREQYF.

CDR3 sequence (DNA): TGTGCCAGCAGCAGGGTAGCAGGCACCGGGGAGCTGTTTTTT. It yields the protein CASSRVAGTGELFF. The chain joins TRBV2 to TRBJ2-2; possible D gene TRBD1, 5 bases. The V gene lost 6 bases and the J gene lost 4 bases, with 12 bases spanning the gap. The CDR3 is made up of 14 amino acids. The germline V gene encodes CDR1 SNHLY and CDR2 FYNNEI.

V gene TRBV9 combines with J gene TRBJ1-2, with TRBD1 as a possible D gene (6 bases). This CDR3 is 16 amino acids long. Germline V gene sequence: CDR1 SGDLS, CDR2 YYNGEE. V lost 3 bases and J lost 1, with 16 bases in between. The CDR3 DNA reads as TGTGCCAGCAGCGCCCGATCGACAGGCGATAACTATGGCTACACCTTC. It translates to CASSARSTGDNYGYTF.

The CDR3 region is CASSLVWPQGSTYEQYF. The CDR3 nucleotides read TGTGCCAGCAGCTTGGTCTGGCCCCAGGGGTCGACTTACGAGCAGTACTTC. The chain is built from TRBV11-1 and TRBJ2-7; tentative D call: TRBD1 (6 bases). The V gene's germline CDR1 is SGHAT and CDR2 FQDESV (reference sequence). Trimming cost V 3 bases and J 4 bases, with 22 bases left between them. The CDR3 contains 17 residues.

As concerns this clone: Other DNA sequences in the sample encode the same CDR3. The chain carries TRBV9 and TRBJ2-7; 7 positions match TRBD2. The CDR3 totals 15 residues. Germline CDR1 reads SGDLS; CDR2 reads YYNGEE. After removal of 0 bases from V and 2 bases from J, the junction contained 5 bases not matched to a gene. In nucleotides, the CDR3 is TGTGCCAGCAGCGTAGGCGGCGGGGGAGCCTACGAGCAGTACTTC. It encodes CASSVGGGGAYEQYF.